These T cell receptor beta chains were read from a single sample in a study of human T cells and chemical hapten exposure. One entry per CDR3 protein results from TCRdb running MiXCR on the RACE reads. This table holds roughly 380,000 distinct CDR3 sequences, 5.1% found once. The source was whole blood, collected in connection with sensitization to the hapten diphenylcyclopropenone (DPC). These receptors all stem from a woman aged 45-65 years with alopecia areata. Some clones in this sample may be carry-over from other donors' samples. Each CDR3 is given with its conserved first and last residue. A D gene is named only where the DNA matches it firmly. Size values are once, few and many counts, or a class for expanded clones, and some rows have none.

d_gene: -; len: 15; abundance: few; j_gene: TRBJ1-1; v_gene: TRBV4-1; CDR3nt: TGCGCCAGCAGCCAAGCAAGGCGCGGGGACACTGAAGCTTTCTTT; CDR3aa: CASSQARRGDTEAFF
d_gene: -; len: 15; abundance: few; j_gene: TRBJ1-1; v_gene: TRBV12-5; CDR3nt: TGTGCTAGTGGTCCTCAGGGACAATTGAACACTGAAGCTTTCTTT; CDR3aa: CASGPQGQLNTEAFF
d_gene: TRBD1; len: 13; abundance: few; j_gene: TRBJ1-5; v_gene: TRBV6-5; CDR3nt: TGTGCCAGCAGATTAGACAGGGATCAGCCCCAGCATTTT; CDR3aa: CASRLDRDQPQHF
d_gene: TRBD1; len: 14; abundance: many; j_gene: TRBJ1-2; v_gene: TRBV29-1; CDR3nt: TGCAGCGTTGAAGAGGACAGGGGGCAGGATGGCTACACCTTC; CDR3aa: CSVEEDRGQDGYTF
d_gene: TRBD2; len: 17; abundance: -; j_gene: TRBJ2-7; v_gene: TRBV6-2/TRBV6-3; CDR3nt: TGTGCCAGCAGTTACTCGACGGCTAGCGGGATCCCCCACGAGCAGTACTTC; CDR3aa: CASSYSTASGIPHEQYF
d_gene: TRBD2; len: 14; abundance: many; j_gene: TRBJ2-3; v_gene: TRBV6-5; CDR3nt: TGTGCCAGCAGTTATGCGGGAGAAGGGGATACGCAGTATTTT; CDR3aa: CASSYAGEGDTQYF
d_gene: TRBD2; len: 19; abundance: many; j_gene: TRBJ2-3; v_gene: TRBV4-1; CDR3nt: TGCGCCAGCAGCCGTGATTCCGGGACTAGCGTACCACACACAGATACGCAGTATTTT; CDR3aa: CASSRDSGTSVPHTDTQYF
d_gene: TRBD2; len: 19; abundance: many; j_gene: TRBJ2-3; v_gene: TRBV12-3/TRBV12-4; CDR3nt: TGTGCCAGCAGTTTCAACATTAGGGCTAGCGGGTCTTACACAGATACGCAGTATTTT; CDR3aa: CASSFNIRASGSYTDTQYF
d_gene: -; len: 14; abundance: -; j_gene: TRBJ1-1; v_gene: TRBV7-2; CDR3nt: TGTGCCAGCAGCTTTGAGTTTAGGCAGACTGAAGCTTTCTTT; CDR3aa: CASSFEFRQTEAFF
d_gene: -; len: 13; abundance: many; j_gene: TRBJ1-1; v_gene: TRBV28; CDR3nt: TGTGCCAGCAGTTTCGACGGGAACACTGAAGCTTTCTTT; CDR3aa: CASSFDGNTEAFF
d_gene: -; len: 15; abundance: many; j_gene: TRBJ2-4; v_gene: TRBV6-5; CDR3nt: TGTGCCAGCCGACCCCGGACAGTCGGGAGAAACATTCAGTACTTC; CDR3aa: CASRPRTVGRNIQYF
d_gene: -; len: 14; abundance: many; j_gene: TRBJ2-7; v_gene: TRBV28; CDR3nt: TGTGCCAGCATTGGGGCTCGTTTCTCCTACGAGCAGTACTTC; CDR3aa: CASIGARFSYEQYF
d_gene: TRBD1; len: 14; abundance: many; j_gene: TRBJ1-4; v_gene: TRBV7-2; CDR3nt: TGTGCCAGCAGCTTGACAGGGAACAATGAAAAACTGTTTTTT; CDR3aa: CASSLTGNNEKLFF
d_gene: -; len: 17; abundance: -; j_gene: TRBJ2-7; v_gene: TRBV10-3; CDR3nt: TGTGCCATCAGTGACCTTTCCGGGACAAACGACCTAGGGGAGCAGTACTTC; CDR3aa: CAISDLSGTNDLGEQYF
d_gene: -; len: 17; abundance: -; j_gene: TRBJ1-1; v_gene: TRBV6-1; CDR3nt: TGTGCCAGCAGTGAAGCTTCGACTGGGCAGTGGAACACTGAAGCTTTCTTT; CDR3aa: CASSEASTGQWNTEAFF
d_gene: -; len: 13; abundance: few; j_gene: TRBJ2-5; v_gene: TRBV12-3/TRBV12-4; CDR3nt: TGTGCCAGCAGGCGGACAGTAGAAGAGACCCAGTACTTC; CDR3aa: CASRRTVEETQYF
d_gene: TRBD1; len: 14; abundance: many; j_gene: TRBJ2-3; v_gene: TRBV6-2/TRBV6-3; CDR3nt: TGTGCCAGCAGAAGGACAGGGGTCCCAGATACGCAGTATTTT; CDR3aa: CASRRTGVPDTQYF
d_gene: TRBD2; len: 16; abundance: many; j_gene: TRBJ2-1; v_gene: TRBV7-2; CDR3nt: TGTGCCAGCAGCTTAGAAGGGACTAGCGGGAGCATCGAGCAGTTCTTC; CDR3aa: CASSLEGTSGSIEQFF
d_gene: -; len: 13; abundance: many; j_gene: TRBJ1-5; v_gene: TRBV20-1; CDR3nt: TGCAGTGCAGACACAGACAAGAATCAGCCCCAGCATTTT; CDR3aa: CSADTDKNQPQHF
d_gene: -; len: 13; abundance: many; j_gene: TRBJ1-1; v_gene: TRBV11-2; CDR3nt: TGTGCCAGCAGCTTCAACAGGAACACTGAAGCTTTCTTT; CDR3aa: CASSFNRNTEAFF
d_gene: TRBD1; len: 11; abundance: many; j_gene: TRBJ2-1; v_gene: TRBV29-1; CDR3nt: TGCAGCGTGACAGGGAGTCGGGAGCAGTTCTTC; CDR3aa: CSVTGSREQFF
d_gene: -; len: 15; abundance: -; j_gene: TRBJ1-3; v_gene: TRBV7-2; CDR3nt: TGTGCCAGCAGCCCTCGAACAGGGCTGGGGGTCACCATATATTTT; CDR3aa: CASSPRTGLGVTIYF
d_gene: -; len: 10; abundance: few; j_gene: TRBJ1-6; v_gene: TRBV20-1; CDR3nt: TGCAGTGCTAGAGACCTTGGCGGCTTCTTT; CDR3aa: CSARDLGGFF
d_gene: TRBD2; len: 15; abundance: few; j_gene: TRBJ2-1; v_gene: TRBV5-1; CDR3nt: TGCGCCAGCAGCTGGGGACTAGCGGGAAGTGGTGAGCAGTTCTTC; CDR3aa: CASSWGLAGSGEQFF
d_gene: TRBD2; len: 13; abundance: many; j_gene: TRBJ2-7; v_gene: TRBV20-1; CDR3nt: TGCAGTGCTAGAGACGGGAGGGTCGACGAGCAGTACTTC; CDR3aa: CSARDGRVDEQYF
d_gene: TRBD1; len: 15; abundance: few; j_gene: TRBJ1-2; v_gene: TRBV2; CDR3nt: TGTGCCAGCAGTGGGGACAGGGGGCATCACTATGGCTACACCTTC; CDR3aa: CASSGDRGHHYGYTF
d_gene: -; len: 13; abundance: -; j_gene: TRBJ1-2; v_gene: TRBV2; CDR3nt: TGTGCCAGCAGTGTTGACAGGAGCGGAGGCTACACCTTC; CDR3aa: CASSVDRSGGYTF
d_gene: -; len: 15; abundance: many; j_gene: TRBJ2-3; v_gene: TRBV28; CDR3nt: TGTGCCAGCCTACCCCCCCGACAGATCACAGATACGCAGTATTTT; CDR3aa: CASLPPRQITDTQYF
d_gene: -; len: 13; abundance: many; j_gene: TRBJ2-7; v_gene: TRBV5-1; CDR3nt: TGCGCCAGCAGCTTGGAACCGTACTACGAGCAGTACTTC; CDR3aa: CASSLEPYYEQYF
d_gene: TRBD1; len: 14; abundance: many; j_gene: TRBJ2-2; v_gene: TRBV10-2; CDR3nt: TGCGCCAGCAGTGCGGGACAGTGGGCTGGGGAGCTGTTTTTT; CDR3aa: CASSAGQWAGELFF
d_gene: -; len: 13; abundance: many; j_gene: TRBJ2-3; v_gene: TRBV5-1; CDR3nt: TGCGCCAGCAGCGCCCTAAGCACAGATACGCAGTATTTT; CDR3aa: CASSALSTDTQYF
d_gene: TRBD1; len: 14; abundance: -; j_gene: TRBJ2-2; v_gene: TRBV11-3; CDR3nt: TGTGCCAGTGGGACAGGGGGAGGTAGCGGGGAGCTGTTTTTT; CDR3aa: CASGTGGGSGELFF
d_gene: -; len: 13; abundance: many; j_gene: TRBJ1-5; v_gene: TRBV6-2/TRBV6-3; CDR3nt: TGTGCCAGCAGCCAATGGGTCAATCAGCCCCAGCATTTT; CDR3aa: CASSQWVNQPQHF
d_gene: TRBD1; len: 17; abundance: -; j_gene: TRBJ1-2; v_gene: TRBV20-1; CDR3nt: TGCAGTGCTAGAACCCCGGGACAGGGGGCGCGTGGCTATGGCTACACCTTC; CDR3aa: CSARTPGQGARGYGYTF
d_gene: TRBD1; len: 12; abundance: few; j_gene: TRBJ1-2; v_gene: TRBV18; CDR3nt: TGTGCCACCCCAACAGGGGTGACTGGCTACACCTTC; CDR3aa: CATPTGVTGYTF
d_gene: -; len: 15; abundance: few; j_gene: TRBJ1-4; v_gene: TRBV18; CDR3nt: TGTGCCAGCTCACCCCTACAGGGATTTGGTGAAAAACTGTTTTTT; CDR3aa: CASSPLQGFGEKLFF
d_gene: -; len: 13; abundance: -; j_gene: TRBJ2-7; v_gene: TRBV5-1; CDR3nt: TGCGCCAGCAGCTTGGCCCGCAGGAACGAGCAGTACTTC; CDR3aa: CASSLARRNEQYF
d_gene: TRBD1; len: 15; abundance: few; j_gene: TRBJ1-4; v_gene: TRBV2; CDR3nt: TGTGCCAGCAGTGTTTTACAGGGGAGGAGTGAAAAACTGTTTTTT; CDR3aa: CASSVLQGRSEKLFF
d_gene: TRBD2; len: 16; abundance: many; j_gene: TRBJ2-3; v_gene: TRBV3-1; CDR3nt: TGTGCCAGCAGCCAAGGAGCGGGGGGCGTTACAGATACGCAGTATTTT; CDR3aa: CASSQGAGGVTDTQYF
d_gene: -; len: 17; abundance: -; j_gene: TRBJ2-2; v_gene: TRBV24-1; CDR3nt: TGTGCCACCAGTGATTCCGCTGGGCTAGCTGGAACCGGGGAGCTGTTTTTT; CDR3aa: CATSDSAGLAGTGELFF
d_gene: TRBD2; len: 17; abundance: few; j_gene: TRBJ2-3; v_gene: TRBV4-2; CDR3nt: TGTGCCAGCAGCCAAGAGGGCGGGAGTAAAGGGACAGATACGCAGTATTTT; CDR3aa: CASSQEGGSKGTDTQYF
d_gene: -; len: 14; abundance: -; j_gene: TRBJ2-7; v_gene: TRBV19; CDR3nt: TGTGCCAGTAGTTGGCGGGCAGCTTCCTACGAGCAGTACTTC; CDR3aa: CASSWRAASYEQYF
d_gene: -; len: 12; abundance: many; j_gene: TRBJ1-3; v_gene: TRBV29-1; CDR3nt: TGCAGCGCCGACATTGCTGGAAACACCATATATTTT; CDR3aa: CSADIAGNTIYF
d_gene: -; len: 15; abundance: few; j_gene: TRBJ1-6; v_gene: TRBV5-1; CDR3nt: TGCGCCAGCAGCCCTCCGTCGGGGGCGGATTCACCCCTCCACTTT; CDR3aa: CASSPPSGADSPLHF
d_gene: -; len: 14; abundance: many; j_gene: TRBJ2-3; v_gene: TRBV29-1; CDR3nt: TGCAGCGTTGGGGGGTCATCTAGCACAGATACGCAGTATTTT; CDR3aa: CSVGGSSSTDTQYF
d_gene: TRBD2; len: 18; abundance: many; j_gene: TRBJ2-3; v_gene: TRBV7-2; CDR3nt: TGTGCCAGCAGCTTAGAAGCCCTAGCGGGAGGGCCTAAGGATACGCAGTATTTT; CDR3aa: CASSLEALAGGPKDTQYF
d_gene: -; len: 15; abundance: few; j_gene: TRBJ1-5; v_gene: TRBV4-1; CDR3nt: TGCGCCAGCAGCCAACCAGGGATTATCGATCAGCCCCAGCATTTT; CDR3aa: CASSQPGIIDQPQHF
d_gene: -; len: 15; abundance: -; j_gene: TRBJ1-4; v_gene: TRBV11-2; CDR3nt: TGTGCCAGCAGCTTAGGAGGAGGAGGGGGTGAAAAACTGTTTTTT; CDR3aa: CASSLGGGGGEKLFF
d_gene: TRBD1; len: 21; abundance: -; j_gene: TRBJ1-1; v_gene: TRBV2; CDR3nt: TGTGCCAGCCTCAGCGGGGGGATAGGACAGGACCGCTATTACTTGAACACTGAAGCTTTCTTT; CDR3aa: CASLSGGIGQDRYYLNTEAFF
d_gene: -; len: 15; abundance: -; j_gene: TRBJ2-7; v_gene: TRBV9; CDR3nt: TGTGCCAGCAGCGTAGGGTCCGATAGCTCCTACGAGCAGTACTTC; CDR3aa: CASSVGSDSSYEQYF
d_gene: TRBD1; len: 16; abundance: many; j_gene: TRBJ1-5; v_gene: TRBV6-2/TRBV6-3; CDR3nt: TGTGCCAGCACCATATCCGGAGGGGGCTCCAAGCAGCCCCAGCATTTT; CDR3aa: CASTISGGGSKQPQHF
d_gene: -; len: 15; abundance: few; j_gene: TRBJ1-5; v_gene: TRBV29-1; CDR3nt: TGCAGCGTTACATTGGGGGGCACTAGCAATCAGCCCCAGCATTTT; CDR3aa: CSVTLGGTSNQPQHF
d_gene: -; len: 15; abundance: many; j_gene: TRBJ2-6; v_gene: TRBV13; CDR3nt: TGTGCCAGCAGCTTAGGGGGGCCGGGGGCCAACGTCCTGACTTTC; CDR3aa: CASSLGGPGANVLTF
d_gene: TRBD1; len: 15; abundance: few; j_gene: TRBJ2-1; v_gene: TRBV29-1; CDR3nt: TGCAGCGTTGTAGGGGGCAGGCGTGTTTACAATGAGCAGTTCTTC; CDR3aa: CSVVGGRRVYNEQFF
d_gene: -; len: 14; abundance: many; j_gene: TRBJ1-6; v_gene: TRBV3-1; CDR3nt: TGTGCCAGCAGCCAAGGGACGGTTAATTCACCCCTCCACTTT; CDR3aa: CASSQGTVNSPLHF
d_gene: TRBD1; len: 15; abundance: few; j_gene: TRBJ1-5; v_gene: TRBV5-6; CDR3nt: TGTGCCAGCAGCTGGGGGACAGGGAACAATCAGCCCCAGCATTTT; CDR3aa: CASSWGTGNNQPQHF
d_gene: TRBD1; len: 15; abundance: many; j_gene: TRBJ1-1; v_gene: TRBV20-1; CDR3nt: TGCAGTGCTAGAGACTTTGGGACAGGCGGCGGAGAAGCTTTCTTT; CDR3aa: CSARDFGTGGGEAFF
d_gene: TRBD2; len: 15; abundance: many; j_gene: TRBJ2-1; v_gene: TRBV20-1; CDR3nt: TGCAGTGCTAGAGAGGGACTAGCGGGAGAGGGTGAGCAGTTCTTC; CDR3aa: CSAREGLAGEGEQFF
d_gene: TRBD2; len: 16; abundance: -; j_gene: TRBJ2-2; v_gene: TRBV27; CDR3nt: TGTGCCAGCAGTCCGACCCCGGGACTACTCACCGGGGAGCTGTTTTTT; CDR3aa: CASSPTPGLLTGELFF